One and the same sample provided the 21 T cell receptor beta chains below, sequenced in a study of cytomegalovirus exposure and HLA in healthy donors. Primers: 60 Vbeta forward and 13 Jbeta reverse. Profiling relied on immunoSEQ multiplex PCR, and the TCRdb table lists in-frame clones only, not all of them. The sample holds some 200,000 clones, approximately 80% seen once. The sequencing sample was made of PBMCs. The receptor set was obtained from a young woman in good health and CMV-seronegative.

The rearrangement uses TRBV19 and TRBJ2-1; D gene uncertain. V shed 7 bases and J shed 0 bases, with 13 bases lying between them. Germline CDR1 is LNHDA and CDR2 is SQIVND (reference sequence). The CDR3 has 15 amino acids. The CDR3 loop is CASNVMASSYNEQFF. As DNA, the CDR3 is TGTGCCAGTAACGTCATGGCCAGCTCCTACAATGAGCAGTTCTTC.

This chain links TRBV29-1 with TRBJ2-7; 9 bases line up with TRBD1. With 4 bases clipped from V and 5 bases from J, the junction kept 9 bases outside the gene matches. CDR3 length: 14 amino acids. Germline loops: CDR1 SQVTM, CDR2 ANQGSEA. For the CDR3, the DNA is TGCAGCGTTGTCGCGCTGGGACAGGGAAACGAGCAGTACTTC. This translates into CSVVALGQGNEQYF.

V usage is TRBV6-1 and J usage is TRBJ1-2; no definite D call. Looked up from germline, CDR1 is MNHNS and CDR2 is SASEGT. The ends were cut back, 6 bases at V and 7 bases at J, with 21 bases in the middle. The CDR3 totals 15 residues. The CDR3 DNA reads TGTGCCAGCAGCTACAAATACTGGGCCACGAGTGGCTACACCTTC. It yields the protein CASSYKYWATSGYTF.

The chain combines TRBV29-1 with TRBJ1-4; the match to TRBD1 covers 10 bases. The V segment lost 5 bases and the J segment 5 bases; nucleotides outside the gene matches: 8. The CDR3 extends over 15 amino acids. The germline CDR1 and CDR2 sequences are SQVTM and ANQGSEA. DNA for the CDR3: TGCAGCGTTTTACGACAGGGGGCAAGAAATGAAAAACTGTTTTTT. Protein: CSVLRQGARNEKLFF.

A few counts support this clone. This chain uses TRBV7-3 with TRBJ2-7; D is possibly TRBD2 (5 bases). The CDR3 runs to 13 residues. With 3 bases removed from V and 6 bases from J, the gap between germline ends came to 12 bases. Germline V gene data show CDR1 as SGHTA and CDR2 as FQGTGA. The CDR3 region is CASSFLARGEQYF. The CDR3 bases are TGTGCCAGCAGCTTTTTAGCGAGAGGCGAGCAGTACTTC.

In this sample, this clone turned up once. CDR3 DNA: TGTGCCAGCAGCGCCCCCGAGGATGGGCAGTACTTC. It specifies CASSAPEDGQYF. The chain carries TRBV7-8 and TRBJ2-7; D gene uncertain. Germline V gives CDR1 SGHVS, CDR2 FQNEAQ. Trimming left V 5 bases short and J 9 bases short, with 14 bases between. The CDR3 has 12 residues.

V is TRBV19 and J is TRBJ2-1, with TRBD2 matching 7 bases. V lost 0 bases, J lost 10 bases, and 12 bases stayed unmatched. From germline, CDR1 is LNHDA and CDR2 SQIVND (reference sequence). The CDR3 extends over 16 amino acids. CDR3 loop: CASSIDPSGSLSEQFF. For the CDR3, the DNA is TGTGCCAGTAGTATAGATCCTAGCGGCTCTTTAAGCGAGCAGTTCTTC.

V gene TRBV2 combines with J gene TRBJ1-6; no reliable D call. Germline V lookup: CDR1 SNHLY, CDR2 FYNNEI. V lost 6 bases to trimming and J lost 9 bases, with 9 bases between them. The CDR3 consists of 12 residues. Written as DNA, the CDR3 is TGTGCCAGCAGCCATATAGTTTCACCCCTCCACTTT. This codes for CASSHIVSPLHF.

V and J are TRBV30 and TRBJ2-7; perhaps TRBD2 as D (5 bases). V lost 5 bases to trimming and J lost 6 bases, with 17 bases between them. Germline V gene lookup returns CDR1 GTSNPN and CDR2 SVGIG (reference sequence). The CDR3 totals 13 residues. The CDR3 region has the DNA TGTGCCTGGGAAAAGGGAGCCCTCTCCGAGCAGTACTTC. This sequence encodes CAWEKGALSEQYF. Full variable domain (remainder filled in from reference TRBV30 and TRBJ2-7): SQTIHQWPATLVQPVGSPLSLECTVEGTSNPNLYWYRQAAGRGLQLLFYSVGIGQISSEVPQNLSASRPQDRQFILSSKKLLLSDSGFYLCAWEKGALSEQYFGPGTRLTVT.

This clone has just a few counts. The rearrangement uses TRBV5-1 and TRBJ1-5, with a possible D match to TRBD1 (5 bases). CDR1 is SGHRS and CDR2 is YFSETQ in the germline V gene. The V end was cut by 4 bases, the J end by 3 bases, with 17 bases between. The CDR3 covers 16 residues. This CDR3 is CASSQPRGNANQPQHF. The CDR3 DNA follows: TGCGCCAGCAGCCAGCCTCGGGGGAATGCCAATCAGCCCCAGCATTTT. Variable domain in full (rest from reference TRBV5-1 and TRBJ1-5): KAGVTQTPRYLIKTRGQQVTLSCSPISGHRSVSWYQQTPGQGLQFLFEYFSETQRNKGNFPGRFSGRQFSNSRSEMNVSTLELGDSALYLCASSQPRGNANQPQHFGDGTRLSIL.

The gene calls are TRBV25-1 and TRBJ1-4, with D tentatively TRBD1 (6 bases). Trimming shortened V by 3 bases and J by 5 bases, and 19 bases separated the two germline ends. CDR1 is MGHDK and CDR2 is SYGVNS in the germline V gene. This CDR3 is 17 amino acids long. The CDR3 loop is CASSELKTGTRNEKLFF. The CDR3 region has the DNA TGTGCCAGCAGTGAGCTTAAAACCGGGACAAGAAATGAAAAACTGTTTTTT.

This clone was detected only a few times. The chain recombines TRBV10-3 with TRBJ1-2; tentative D call: TRBD1 (6 bases). CDR3 length: 14 residues. The ends were cut back, 4 bases at V and 4 bases at J, with 13 bases in the middle. CDR1 is ENHRY and CDR2 is SYGVKD in the germline V gene. The CDR3, as DNA: TGTGCCATCAGTGGGGACATCCTCATCTATGGCTACACCTTC. It encodes CAISGDILIYGYTF.

This clone was counted between two and nine times. The DNA of the CDR3 is TGTGCCAGCAGCTCCCGGACATCCGGCGGGGAGCTGTTTTTT. Its protein product is CASSSRTSGGELFF. The genes are TRBV7-9 and TRBJ2-2, with D possibly matching TRBD1 (5 bases). The germline gives CDR1 SEHNR, CDR2 FQNEAQ (reference sequence). V lost 4 bases to trimming and J lost 7 bases, with 13 bases between them. The CDR3 has 14 residues.

The chain links TRBV30 to TRBJ1-1; D is possibly TRBD1 (5 bases). CDR1 GTSNPN and CDR2 SVGIG come from the germline V gene (reference sequence). The V and J ends lost 7 bases and 1 base respectively, with 7 bases between them. The CDR3 contains 11 residues. The CDR3: CALGGNTEAFF. CDR3 coding DNA: TGTGCCTTGGGGGGGAACACTGAAGCTTTCTTT.

This clone was counted between two and nine times. This chain joins TRBV4-1 and TRBJ1-2; maybe TRBD1 (5 bases). The germline V gene has CDR1 MGHRA and CDR2 YSYEKL. With 2 bases removed from V and 7 bases from J, the gap between germline ends came to 20 bases. CDR3 size: 16 residues. CDR3 bases: TGCGCCAGCAGCCAACCACAGGTTTCAATAAGGGGTGGCTACACCTTC. As protein: CASSQPQVSIRGGYTF.

This clone was observed a handful of times. The V and J genes are TRBV7-9 and TRBJ2-7; 13 nucleotides match TRBD2. The CDR3 runs to 17 residues. Unmatched junction bases numbered 6, after V lost 4 bases and J lost 0 bases. Germline CDR1 and CDR2: SEHNR and FQNEAQ (reference sequence). The CDR3 loop reads CASSWTSGGRTSYEQYF. In DNA form, the CDR3 reads TGTGCCAGCAGCTGGACTAGCGGGGGCCGCACCTCCTACGAGCAGTACTTC.

The chain recombines TRBV19 with TRBJ2-6; TRBD1 is a possible D gene (6 bases). With 6 bases removed from V and 4 bases from J, the gap between germline ends came to 22 bases. The CDR3 runs to 18 residues. From germline, CDR1 is LNHDA and CDR2 SQIVND (reference sequence). CDR3 in amino acids: CASRPWGPPDPGANVLTF. The CDR3 region has the DNA TGTGCCAGTAGGCCTTGGGGGCCTCCCGACCCGGGGGCCAACGTCCTGACTTTC. Full variable domain (outside the CDR3, taken from reference TRBV19 and TRBJ2-6): DGGITQSPKYLFRKEGQNVTLSCEQNLNHDAMYWYRQDPGQGLRLIYYSQIVNDFQKGDIAEGYSVSREKKESFPLTVTSAQKNPTAFYLCASRPWGPPDPGANVLTFGAGSRLTVL.

The CDR3 loop reads CAISDPDGGPYEQYF. Here the CDR3 DNA reads TGTGCCATCAGTGACCCCGACGGAGGGCCCTACGAGCAGTACTTC. The chain recombines TRBV10-3 with TRBJ2-7; D may be TRBD2 (6 bases). Trimming stripped 3 bases from V and 2 bases from J, with 14 bases between. Germline CDR1 reads ENHRY; CDR2 reads SYGVKD. The CDR3 contains 15 residues.

The V call is TRBV7-8, the J call TRBJ2-5, with 7 bases identical to TRBD1. Germline V gene lookup returns CDR1 SGHVS and CDR2 FQNEAQ. The CDR3 loop spans 12 amino acids. V gave up 6 bases and J gave up 2 bases; unmatched junction bases: 0. CDR3 protein: CASRTGQETQYF. The DNA for the CDR3 is TGTGCCAGCAGGACAGGGCAAGAGACCCAGTACTTC.

J is TRBJ1-1 and V is TRBV6-1; D unresolved. V was trimmed by 10 bases and J by 4 bases, leaving 22 bases between them. Germline-derived CDR1 and CDR2 are MNHNS and SASEGT. There are 15 residues in the CDR3. The CDR3 here is CATPPRPQDGTEAFF. DNA for the CDR3: TGTGCCACCCCGCCACGACCGCAGGATGGCACTGAAGCTTTCTTT.

This clone was seen a handful of times. This rearrangement joins TRBV29-1 to TRBJ1-2; D might be TRBD1 (5 bases). Germline V gives CDR1 SQVTM, CDR2 ANQGSEA. The CDR3 loop spans 12 amino acids. Trimming left V 7 bases short and J 4 bases short, with 13 bases between. Written as DNA, the CDR3 is TGCAGCGACCGGGACTCAACCTATGGCTACACCTTC. Amino acids: CSDRDSTYGYTF.